Each of the 4 T cell receptor beta chains below was sequenced from the same sample in a study of T-cell reconstitution after alpha-beta-depleted transplantation in children. The TCRbeta library was prepared with unique molecular identifiers. TCRdb re-analysed the PCR reads in MiXCR, keeping a single row per CDR3 protein. The data hold almost 250,000 distinct CDR3 sequences, with roughly a quarter observed a single time. The starting material was PBMCs, obtained before TCRalphabeta/CD19-depleted stem cell transplant. The receptors were sampled from a girl aged 2 to 9 with Fanconi anemia, due to receive a stem cell transplant.

V is TRBV2 and J is TRBJ2-3; 9 bases match TRBD2. The CDR3 runs to 15 residues. The ends lost 5 bases at V and 8 bases at J; junction bases unmatched: 11. The germline V gene has CDR1 SNHLY and CDR2 FYNNEI. CDR3 DNA: TGTGCCAGCAGTCGAGAAGCGGGAGGTCTCGGTACGCAGTATTTT. This codes for CASSREAGGLGTQYF.

This clonotype was seen only once. The genes are TRBV6-5 and TRBJ2-5; D remains unclear. V dropped 0 bases and J dropped 2 bases, with 19 bases sitting between them. CDR3 length equals 18 residues. Germline V gives CDR1 MNHEY, CDR2 SVGAGI. In nucleotides, the CDR3 is TGTGCCAGCAGTTACTCCCGCCCCCCCTCCGGGCGGCAAGAGACCCAGTACTTC. Residues: CASSYSRPPSGRQETQYF.

This clonotype has only a few counts. The rearrangement joins TRBV29-1 to TRBJ1-1; D might be TRBD1 (5 bases). The CDR3 contains 11 residues. The germline CDR1 and CDR2 sequences are SQVTM and ANQGSEA. The CDR3 reads CSLQENTEAFF. CDR3 nucleotide sequence: TGCAGTCTACAGGAGAACACTGAAGCTTTCTTT.

This clonotype was seen ten or more times. The chain employs TRBV12-3 or TRBV12-4 and TRBJ1-1, with no clear D. V was trimmed by 5 bases and J by 1 base, leaving 5 bases between them. The CDR3 sequence is 12 residues long. The CDR3 reads CASSRKNTEAFF. Here the CDR3 DNA reads TGTGCCAGCAGTCGGAAGAACACTGAAGCTTTCTTT.